Shown below are 21 T cell receptor beta chains from a single sample sequenced in a study of blood T cell repertoires in COVID-19. Libraries were prepared by immunoSEQ multiplex PCR; TCRdb keeps only in-frame clonotypes and omits some of them. The data contain tens of thousands of clones, around 87% of them singletons. Sample: peripheral blood. The receptor set was obtained from a man in his 60s with acute or convalescent COVID-19.

In DNA, the CDR3 is TGTGCCAGCAGCCGCAAAGGGTCGGGATTGAGTGAAGCTTTCTTT. This gives the protein CASSRKGSGLSEAFF. The chain couples TRBV25-1 to TRBJ1-1; D uncertain. The CDR3 runs 15 residues. CDR1 MGHDK and CDR2 SYGVNS come from the germline V gene. The germline V and J ends were trimmed by 6 bases and 7 bases, with 21 bases remaining between them. The full variable domain, rest sourced from reference TRBV25-1 and TRBJ1-1, is EADIYQTPRYLVIGTGKKITLECSQTMGHDKMYWYQQDPGMELHLIHYSYGVNSTEKGDLSSESTVSRIRTEHFPLTLESARPSHTSQYLCASSRKGSGLSEAFFGQGTRLTVV.

On this clone: Other nucleotide sequences from this sample produce the same CDR3. The V and J genes are TRBV27 and TRBJ1-2; 7 nucleotides agree with TRBD1. Per the germline V gene, CDR1 is MNHEY and CDR2 is SMNVEV (reference sequence). V lost 3 bases, J lost 6 bases, and 4 bases stayed unmatched. This CDR3 comprises 13 residues. The CDR3 coding sequence is TGTGCCAGCAGTTTCCGACAGGGAAATGGCTACACCTTC. It codes for CASSFRQGNGYTF.

The chain uses TRBV29-1 and TRBJ1-1, with 7 bases aligning to TRBD1. J gave up 3 bases and V 4 bases, and 5 bases lay outside the gene matches. This CDR3 region has 13 residues. Germline CDR1 reads SQVTM; CDR2 reads ANQGSEA. CDR3 sequence reads: CSVATGEYTEAFF. In nucleotides, the CDR3 is TGCAGCGTTGCCACAGGGGAATACACTGAAGCTTTCTTT.

The V call is TRBV9, the J call TRBJ1-2; D is perhaps TRBD1 (6 bases). V was cut by 0 bases and J by 0 bases, with 15 bases left in between. Germline assignment: CDR1 SGDLS and CDR2 YYNGEE. CDR3 length: 17 amino acids. The CDR3 sequence is CASSVAGTPEANYGYTF. Written as DNA, the CDR3 is TGTGCCAGCAGCGTAGCTGGGACACCCGAAGCTAACTATGGCTACACCTTC.

V is TRBV5-1 and J is TRBJ1-1; D gene ambiguous. V lost 0 bases and J 0 bases, leaving 6 bases between the germline ends. This CDR3 region has 14 residues. Germline CDR1 and CDR2: SGHRS and YFSETQ. For the CDR3, the DNA is TGCGCCAGCAGCTTGGAAGTAGTGAACACTGAAGCTTTCTTT. This codes for CASSLEVVNTEAFF.

CDR3 region: CASSPLKDSSGNTIYF. For the CDR3, the DNA is TGTGCCAGCTCACCACTGAAGGACAGCTCTGGAAACACCATATATTTT. The J gene is TRBJ1-3, the V gene TRBV18, with D possibly TRBD1 on 6 matching bases. CDR3 length: 16 residues. CDR1 and CDR2 (germline): KGHSH, LQKENI. Trimming removed 1 base at V and 0 bases at J, with 10 bases between.

This chain links TRBV2 with TRBJ1-1, with 11 bases fitting TRBD1. Germline assignment: CDR1 SNHLY and CDR2 FYNNEI. This CDR3 spans 16 amino acids. With V trimmed by 7 bases and J by 1 base, 8 bases remained unmatched. The CDR3 nucleotides are TGTGCCAGCAACCGGGACAGGGGGTTGAAGAACACTGAAGCTTTCTTT. Amino acid sequence: CASNRDRGLKNTEAFF.

The rearrangement uses TRBV6-2 or TRBV6-3 and TRBJ1-2, with TRBD1 as a possible D gene (5 bases). This CDR3 has 12 residues. V was clipped by 6 bases and J by 6 bases, with 11 bases between them. CDR1 MNHEY and CDR2 SVGEGT come from the germline V gene. The CDR3 region is CASSPQTDGYTF. CDR3 sequence (DNA): TGTGCCAGCAGCCCCCAGACAGATGGCTACACCTTC.

The V call is TRBV7-9, the J call TRBJ2-5; TRBD2 might be the D (6 bases). The CDR3 is made up of 17 amino acids. CDR1 is SEHNR, CDR2 FQNEAQ, per germline (reference sequence). V was cut by 5 bases and J by 4 bases, with 23 bases left in between. The CDR3 nucleotides read TGTGCCAGCAGCGGAGGGGAATGGACGGCCCCAAGAGAGACCCAGTACTTC. Its translation: CASSGGEWTAPRETQYF.

The rearrangement joins TRBV9 to TRBJ1-2; D might be TRBD1 (5 bases). The V and J ends lost 0 bases and 0 bases respectively, with 12 bases between them. CDR1 and CDR2 (germline): SGDLS, YYNGEE. The CDR3 runs to 16 residues. CDR3 in DNA: TGTGCCAGCAGCGTAGAAGTGGGGGGTCCTAACTATGGCTACACCTTC. Its translation is CASSVEVGGPNYGYTF.

This sequence joins TRBV30 and TRBJ2-2, with D possibly TRBD1 on 6 matching bases. Germline V gives CDR1 GTSNPN, CDR2 SVGIG (reference sequence). Trimming left V 5 bases short and J 5 bases short, with 12 bases between. The length of the CDR3 is 13 residues. The CDR3 sequence: CAWWTAITGELFF. CDR3 nucleotides: TGTGCCTGGTGGACAGCAATTACCGGGGAGCTGTTTTTT.

V gene TRBV5-6 combines with J gene TRBJ1-2; 7 bases are a match to TRBD1. The junction had 7 bases not matched to a gene; V was cut back by 3 bases and J by 8 bases. The CDR3 sequence is 13 residues long. Germline V lookup: CDR1 SGHDT, CDR2 YYEEEE. Here the CDR3 reads CASSSGTEAGYTF. In DNA, the CDR3 is TGTGCCAGCAGCTCCGGGACAGAGGCCGGCTACACCTTC.

This chain connects TRBV11-2 to TRBJ2-3; TRBD2 matches 10 bases. The CDR3 has 17 amino acids. V dropped 3 bases and J dropped 0; count of bases not matched to a gene: 6. CDR1 and CDR2 (germline): SGHAT, FQNNGV. In DNA, the CDR3 is TGTGCCAGCAGCTTCCGGCTAGCGGGGGCCAGCACAGATACGCAGTATTTT. This sequence encodes CASSFRLAGASTDTQYF.

This chain connects TRBV7-2 to TRBJ2-5; maybe TRBD1 (6 bases). Per the germline V gene, CDR1 is SGHTA and CDR2 is FQGNSA. V lost 5 bases and J lost 5, with 12 bases in between. CDR3 size: 13 residues. In DNA, the CDR3 is TGTGCCAGCAGCGCCAGGGGTGGGGAGACCCAGTACTTC. This encodes CASSARGGETQYF. Looking up the rest from reference TRBV7-2 and TRBJ2-5 gives the full variable domain: GAGVSQSPSNKVTEKGKDVELRCDPISGHTALYWYRQSLGQGLEFLIYFQGNSAPDKSGLPSDRFSAERTGGSVSTLTIQRTQQEDSAVYLCASSARGGETQYFGPGTRLLVL.

The chain combines TRBV20-1 with TRBJ1-2; 7 positions agree with TRBD1. V shed 3 bases and J 4 bases; nucleotides not matched to a gene: 2. This CDR3 has 12 residues. From germline, CDR1 is DFQATT and CDR2 SNEGSKA (reference sequence). This chain's CDR3 is CSASNRGYGYTF. CDR3 DNA sequence: TGCAGTGCTAGTAACAGGGGCTATGGCTACACCTTC.

This clone was counted once. The rearrangement joins TRBV6-2 or TRBV6-3 to TRBJ1-2; D ambiguous. This CDR3 spans 15 amino acids. From germline, CDR1 is MNHEY and CDR2 SVGEGT. V gave up 0 bases and J gave up 3 bases, with 11 bases separating them. The CDR3: CASSYSPGYDYGYTF. As DNA, the CDR3 is TGTGCCAGCAGTTACTCACCCGGGTACGACTATGGCTACACCTTC.

The J gene is TRBJ1-1, the V gene TRBV2; possibly TRBD1 for D (6 bases). Germline V CDR1 and CDR2: SNHLY, FYNNEI. Trimming shortened V by 6 bases and J by 2 bases, and 16 bases separated the two germline ends. This CDR3 region has 15 residues. Here the CDR3 reads CASSPRGTSNTEAFF. The CDR3 DNA reads TGTGCCAGCAGCCCCAGAGGGACATCCAACACTGAAGCTTTCTTT.

This chain uses TRBV24-1 with TRBJ2-5, with D unclear. With 4 bases removed from V and 5 bases from J, the gap between germline ends came to 13 bases. This CDR3 has 14 amino acids. Looked up from germline, CDR1 is KGHDR and CDR2 is SFDVKD. CDR3 residues: CATSDSTEQETQYF. The CDR3 DNA sequence: TGTGCCACCAGTGACTCGACTGAGCAGGAGACCCAGTACTTC.

This clone was counted a few times. V and J are TRBV19 and TRBJ1-1; D is unclear. CDR3 length: 14 amino acids. Germline assignment: CDR1 LNHDA and CDR2 SQIVND (reference sequence). V lost 3 bases and J lost 0, with 8 bases in between. DNA of the CDR3: TGTGCCAGTAGTATTACAAGTTTGAACACTGAAGCTTTCTTT. Its protein is CASSITSLNTEAFF.

This chain uses TRBV10-2 with TRBJ2-2; 10 bases agree with TRBD1. CDR3 length equals 13 residues. Per the germline V gene, CDR1 is WSHSY and CDR2 is SAAADI. V trimming: 7 bases; J trimming: 6 bases; junction bases outside the gene matches: 2. CDR3 in amino acids: CASTDRGAGELFF. The CDR3 DNA is TGCGCCAGCACGGACAGGGGGGCCGGGGAGCTGTTTTTT.

Written as DNA, the CDR3 is TGTGCCAGCAGGAGGGGGGGCTCTGACACTGAAGCTTTCTTT. This codes for CASRRGGSDTEAFF. The chain uses TRBV6-5 and TRBJ1-1; TRBD1 might be the D (6 bases). The CDR3 sequence is 14 residues long. Between the trimmed V and J ends, which lost 6 bases and 3 bases, there was a span of 14 bases. The germline gives CDR1 MNHEY, CDR2 SVGAGI.